This entry describes one T cell receptor (beta chain). This sample is drawn from a study of blood T cell repertoires in COVID-19. Across the study: The samples span acute and convalescent COVID-19 from the United States, Italy and Spain. Sources were T cells, B-cell-depleted T cells, or PBMCs; the material itself was cDNA or gDNA.

Authors' analysis steps: Researchers report that nucleated cell counts were estimated from reference gene primer amplification. The data were produced by immunoSEQ multiplex PCR, yet TCRdb's version contains in-frame clones alone and is incomplete. Clone size and the V and J calls come from that table; the DNA yielded D and trimming. This sample has fewer than 200,000 clones; approximately 82% occur once, and the top ten carry 20% to 25%. The J segment lost 0 bases and the V segment lost 5 bases, leaving 5 bases of the junction unmatched. Germline V CDR1 and CDR2: SGHTA, FQGNSA. The CDR3 loop spans 18 amino acids.

This rearrangement joins TRBV7-2 to TRBJ2-2; 14 bases agree with TRBD2. The sequence was collected from a woman at least 80 years old with acute or convalescent COVID-19. Sequencing input: peripheral blood. The CDR3, as DNA: TGTGCCAGCAGCCTGGGACTAGCGGGAGCCCCGAACACCGGGGAGCTGTTTTTT. It is translated as CASSLGLAGAPNTGELFF.